Listed below are T cell receptor beta chains from one sample, sequenced in a study of T cell repertoires in cytomegalovirus infection. TCRdb processed the reads anew with MiXCR; each CDR3 protein has one entry. The sample yields about a million distinct CDR3 sequences, approximately 30% seen once. What these receptors recognize is not known. Specimen: cultured CD8+ T cells from PBMCs, collected from culture after CMV antigen stimulation. These TCRs come from a human donor in good health (CMV status not recorded). Some clones in this sample may be carry-over from other donors' samples. The CDR3 runs from the conserved cysteine through the conserved F or W. D genes are given only for firm matches. Only part of the rows carry a size: once, few, many, or a class if the clone is expanded.

NA TRBJ1-1 19 TRBD1 TRBV2 TGTGCCAGCAGTGAAGGAGCCGCTGACAGGGGCCCAAGCAGGCCTGAAGCTTTCTTT CASSEGAADRGPSRPEAFF
many TRBJ2-1 12 NA TRBV7-9 TGTGCCAGCACCTTCAGTTACAATGAGCAGTTCTTC CASTFSYNEQFF
few TRBJ2-7 13 NA TRBV10-2 TGCGCCAGCCAGTTAGACAGCTCCTACGAGCAGTACTTC CASQLDSSYEQYF
few TRBJ1-2 14 NA TRBV5-6 TGTGCCAGCAGCTTCAGACAGACATTTTACGGCTACACCTTC CASSFRQTFYGYTF
few TRBJ2-5 13 NA TRBV10-3 TGTGCCATCAACCGGGGGCCGGCGGAGACCCAGTACTTC CAINRGPAETQYF
NA TRBJ2-5 15 TRBD2 TRBV7-6 TGTGCCAGCAGCTTAGTGCCTTTAGCGGGGGAGACCCAGTACTTC CASSLVPLAGETQYF
NA TRBJ2-3 15 NA TRBV6-5 TGTGCCAGCAGACTCCAGGGTGATCCTCCAGATACGCAGTATTTT CASRLQGDPPDTQYF
NA TRBJ2-1 16 TRBD2 TRBV7-2 TGTGCCAGCAGTCCTCGGGGGGGGAACTCCTACAATGAGCAGTTCTTC CASSPRGGNSYNEQFF
few TRBJ2-1 15 NA TRBV18 TGTGCCAGCTCACCATGGAGGGAGACCTACAATGAGCAGTTCTTC CASSPWRETYNEQFF
NA TRBJ2-5 14 NA TRBV15 TGTGCCACCAGCAGAGTGGCGCCCAAAGAGACCCAGTACTTC CATSRVAPKETQYF
NA TRBJ1-1 13 NA TRBV4-3 TGCGCCAGCAGGAGGGGCATGAACACTGAAGCTTTCTTT CASRRGMNTEAFF
few TRBJ2-6 15 NA TRBV7-9 TGTGCCAGCAGCTTAGAAGGGAAACGGGACAACGTCCTGACTTTC CASSLEGKRDNVLTF
NA TRBJ2-3 15 NA TRBV6-1 TGTGCCAGCAGTGAAGCCACGGGGGGCACAGATACGCAGTATTTT CASSEATGGTDTQYF
many TRBJ2-3 18 TRBD2 TRBV7-9 TGTGCCAGCAGCTCTCCGACTAGCGGACAGATTGCCACAGATACGCAGTATTTT CASSSPTSGQIATDTQYF
few TRBJ2-2 14 NA TRBV6-2/TRBV6-3 TGTGCCAGCAGTTACCCGGGAGCCACCGGGGAGCTGTTTTTT CASSYPGATGELFF
few TRBJ2-5 18 NA TRBV12-5 TGTGCTAGTGGTTTGGTTATTAGGACGCTAGGGGGAGGAGAGACCCAGTACTTC CASGLVIRTLGGGETQYF
few TRBJ1-2 13 NA TRBV6-6 TGTGCCAGCAGTTACCGGCCTAGAGGGGGCTACACCTTC CASSYRPRGGYTF
NA TRBJ2-5 15 NA TRBV7-9 TGTGTCAGCAGCCTCAGACAGGTTCTGGGGGAGACCCAGTACTTC CVSSLRQVLGETQYF
NA TRBJ1-1 16 NA TRBV14 TGTGCCAGCAGCCAACCCCGGATGTTCCTGGGGACTGAAGCTTTCTTT CASSQPRMFLGTEAFF
many TRBJ2-3 14 NA TRBV4-1 TGTGCCAGCAGCCGGGGGGCGGGCACAGATACGCAGTATTTT CASSRGAGTDTQYF
NA TRBJ1-2 14 TRBD1 TRBV27 TGTGCCAGCAGAAACAGGGGCAAGGACTATGGCTACACCTTC CASRNRGKDYGYTF
NA TRBJ2-3 14 NA TRBV7-9 TGTGCCAGCTGCTACGATGGCCCCACAGATACGCAGTATTTT CASCYDGPTDTQYF
NA TRBJ2-3 13 NA TRBV28 TGTGCCAGCAGAAATGATCTCACAGATACGCAGTATTTT CASRNDLTDTQYF
few TRBJ2-1 17 TRBD2 TRBV4-1 TGCGCCAGCAGCCAAGATACGGTAGCGGGGGGACCGGATGAGCAGTTCTTC CASSQDTVAGGPDEQFF
NA TRBJ2-7 21 TRBD1 TRBV3-1 TGTGCCAGCAGCCAAGACCACCCCGGGACAGGGGTTCGCAGCCTAACCTACGAGCAGTACTTC CASSQDHPGTGVRSLTYEQYF
NA TRBJ2-3 16 TRBD2 TRBV6-5 TGTGCCAGCAGCCGAGTAGCGGGGGCTAGCACAGATACGCAGTATTTT CASSRVAGASTDTQYF
few TRBJ2-3 17 TRBD2 TRBV7-2 TGTGCCAGCAGCACCAGACTAGCGGGGGACAGCACAGATACGCAGTATTTT CASSTRLAGDSTDTQYF
NA TRBJ2-2 13 TRBD1 TRBV27 TGTGCCGCGGGACAGGACGACACCGGGGAGCTGTTTTTT CAAGQDDTGELFF
few TRBJ1-1 16 NA TRBV12-3/TRBV12-4 TGTGCCAGCAGTATCCTACCAACAGTGACGGACACTGAAGCTTTCTTT CASSILPTVTDTEAFF
few TRBJ2-1 17 TRBD2 TRBV7-2 TGTGCCAGCAGCGGACGGACTAGCGGGGGGGATTACAATGAGCAGTTCTTC CASSGRTSGGDYNEQFF
few TRBJ1-5 17 TRBD1 TRBV6-2/TRBV6-3 TGTGCCAGCAACGAACTGAGAGGAGGGGACAGGGATCAGCCCCAGCATTTT CASNELRGGDRDQPQHF
many TRBJ2-3 14 NA TRBV7-9 TGTGCCAGCACCGTTACCCGGCTCGCAGATACGCAGTATTTT CASTVTRLADTQYF
many TRBJ1-2 13 NA TRBV5-1 TGCGCCAGCAGCTCCGGCAGCCACTATGGCTACACCTTC CASSSGSHYGYTF
NA TRBJ1-1 14 NA TRBV19 TGTGCCAGTAGTATGGGAGGATGGGACACTGAAGCTTTCTTT CASSMGGWDTEAFF
few TRBJ1-1 16 TRBD1 TRBV6-5 TGTGCCAGCAGCGACTTAGGGGGCGCCTGGAACACTGAAGCTTTCTTT CASSDLGGAWNTEAFF